Included here is one T cell receptor (beta chain) sequence, with context. The sample originates from a study of blood T cell repertoires in COVID-19. Overall study: Nucleic acid was either cDNA or gDNA, and it came from T cells, B-cell-depleted T cells, or PBMCs.

The CDR3 is 14 amino acids. CDR1 and CDR2 from the germline V gene are WSHSY and SAAADI. V lost 2 bases and J lost 3, with 10 bases in between. Data came from immunoSEQ multiplex PCR; TCRdb stores just in-frame clones and leaves some out. The table includes approximately 180,000 clones, about 90% detected once. Material for sequencing was PBMCs or T cells enriched from blood (not recorded which). The genes are TRBV10-2 and TRBJ1-2, with D possibly TRBD1 on 6 matching bases. The sequence was collected from a human donor with acute COVID-19. The donor label of this sample is uncertain. The chain's CDR3 is CASSELTGYYGYTF. The CDR3 nucleotides read TGCGCCAGCAGTGAGCTAACAGGGTACTATGGCTACACCTTC.